One sample yielded the 32 T cell receptor beta chains listed below, sequenced in a study of blood T cell repertoires in COVID-19. Sequencing used immunoSEQ multiplex PCR; TCRdb keeps in-frame clones, though not all of them. The sample contains approximately 360,000 clones, 88% of which appear only once. Sequencing was done on a sample of PBMCs or T cells enriched from blood (not recorded which). Every receptor here comes from a woman under 40 with acute COVID-19.

The chain combines TRBV7-3 with TRBJ1-1, with 7 bases identical to TRBD1. J was trimmed by 3 bases and V by 2 bases; bases with no gene match: 3. The CDR3 sequence is 14 residues long. The germline gives CDR1 SGHTA, CDR2 FQGTGA. CDR3 sequence: CASSLSGGYTEAFF. CDR3 sequence (DNA): TGTGCCAGCAGCTTATCAGGGGGGTACACTGAAGCTTTCTTT.

This chain connects TRBV3-1 (or the pseudogene TRBV3-2) to TRBJ1-1, with D tentatively TRBD1 (6 bases). This CDR3 has 16 residues. In germline, CDR1 is LGHDT, CDR2 YNNKEL (reference sequence). The V gene lost 3 bases and the J gene lost 2 bases, with 16 bases spanning the gap. CDR3 sequence: CASSQGPRGFNTEAFF. DNA of the CDR3: TGTGCCAGCAGCCAGGGTCCCAGGGGATTCAACACTGAAGCTTTCTTT.

The chain is built from TRBV5-1 and TRBJ2-2; TRBD2 agrees at 10 bases. The CDR3 is 18 amino acids. The V gene's germline CDR1 is SGHRS and CDR2 YFSETQ. The J segment lost 0 bases and the V segment lost 1 base, leaving 6 bases of the junction unmatched. CDR3 coding DNA: TGCGCCAGCAGCTTGAGGCTAGCGGGGGCCGCGAACACCGGGGAGCTGTTTTTT. Amino acids: CASSLRLAGAANTGELFF.

J is TRBJ2-7 and V is TRBV10-3; D is possibly TRBD1 (7 bases). V was cut by 4 bases and J by 6 bases, with 13 bases left in between. The CDR3 is 13 residues long. Germline-derived CDR1 and CDR2 are ENHRY and SYGVKD. CDR3 in DNA: TGTGCCATCAGTGGGGCCCAGGGGGGCGAGCAGTACTTC. Translated, it gives CAISGAQGGEQYF.

The rearrangement uses TRBV7-2 and TRBJ2-7; the match to TRBD2 covers 7 bases. This CDR3 spans 14 amino acids. V shed 5 bases, J shed 3 bases, and the junction held 7 bases outside the gene matches. Germline V CDR1 and CDR2: SGHTA, FQGNSA. This chain's CDR3 is CASSTGAGYYEQYF. CDR3 DNA: TGTGCCAGCAGCACAGGAGCGGGGTACTACGAGCAGTACTTC.

The sample holds a few counts of this clone. This chain connects TRBV27 to TRBJ1-6; D is ambiguous. This CDR3 has 14 amino acids. CDR1 MNHEY and CDR2 SMNVEV come from the germline V gene (reference sequence). V was clipped by 4 bases and J by 7 bases, with 11 bases between them. The CDR3 DNA sequence: TGTGCCAGCAGTTCCCCAAGCCGAAATTCACCCCTCCACTTT. This codes for CASSSPSRNSPLHF.

The chain carries TRBV27 and TRBJ1-2; D gene ambiguous. Germline assignment: CDR1 MNHEY and CDR2 SMNVEV (reference sequence). There are 15 residues in the CDR3. The V end lost 5 bases, the J end lost 4 bases, and 17 bases lay between the germline ends. The CDR3 here is CASSPHRGEIYGYTF. The CDR3, as DNA: TGTGCCAGCAGTCCCCACCGGGGAGAAATCTATGGCTACACCTTC.

The J gene is TRBJ2-7, the V gene TRBV5-8; no reliable D call. The CDR3 runs to 14 residues. The germline gives CDR1 SGHTS, CDR2 YDEGEE. Trimming took off 4 bases at V and 2 bases at J, with 13 bases between the two ends. This chain's CDR3 is CASSLYGFPYEQYF. The CDR3 region has the DNA TGTGCCAGCAGCCTCTACGGGTTTCCCTACGAGCAGTACTTC. Looking up the rest from reference TRBV5-8 and TRBJ2-7 gives the full variable domain: EAGVTQSPTHLIKTRGQQATLRCSPISGHTSVYWYQQALGLGLQFLLWYDEGEERNRGNFPPRFSGRQFPNYSSELNVNALELEDSALYLCASSLYGFPYEQYFGPGTRLTVT.

V gene TRBV9 combines with J gene TRBJ2-3; D is perhaps TRBD2 (6 bases). Germline CDR1 and CDR2: SGDLS and YYNGEE. Trimming shortened V by 3 bases and J by 2 bases, and 16 bases separated the two germline ends. This CDR3 has 16 residues. The CDR3 DNA reads as TGTGCCAGCAGCGAAAGTGGTAGCGGAGTCACAGATACGCAGTATTTT. Protein product: CASSESGSGVTDTQYF.

The chain employs TRBV29-1 and TRBJ2-7; TRBD1 agrees at 8 bases. This CDR3 has 13 residues. V was pared by 7 bases and J by 0 bases, with 5 bases of the junction left unmatched. Germline CDR1 SQVTM, CDR2 ANQGSEA. The CDR3 DNA reads as TGCAGCGCGCAACAGGGGGGCTCCTACGAGCAGTACTTC. The encoded protein is CSAQQGGSYEQYF.

This clone was seen once. This chain uses TRBV24-1 with TRBJ2-7, with TRBD2 matching 9 bases. Germline lookup yields CDR1 KGHDR and CDR2 SFDVKD. With V trimmed by 9 bases and J by 3 bases, 5 bases remained unmatched. The CDR3 is 13 residues long. The CDR3 DNA sequence: TGTGCCACCGGGACTAGCAAGGGCTACGAGCAGTACTTC. Residues: CATGTSKGYEQYF.

V is TRBV7-3 and J is TRBJ2-1, with 13 bases matching TRBD2. Germline CDR1 SGHTA, CDR2 FQGTGA. The CDR3 length is 17 residues. After removal of 0 bases from V and 7 bases from J, the junction contained 6 bases not matched to a gene. CDR3 coding DNA: TGTGCCAGCAGCTTAACGTCACTAGCGGGGGGGCCTAATGAGCAGTTCTTC. Translated: CASSLTSLAGGPNEQFF.

The chain combines TRBV10-3 with TRBJ1-2; no definite D call. V lost 6 bases to trimming and J lost 4 bases, with 9 bases between them. The CDR3 is 12 residues long. Germline loops: CDR1 ENHRY, CDR2 SYGVKD. The CDR3 loop reads CAISQAPYGYTF. CDR3 in DNA: TGTGCCATCAGCCAAGCCCCCTATGGCTACACCTTC.

This chain joins TRBV7-9 and TRBJ2-1; 8 nucleotides line up with TRBD2. Germline V gives CDR1 SEHNR, CDR2 FQNEAQ (reference sequence). J was trimmed by 4 bases and V by 1 base; bases with no gene match: 3. The CDR3 contains 15 residues. Here the CDR3 DNA reads TGTGCCAGCAGCTTAGTGAGCGGGGGTTACAATGAGCAGTTCTTC. This gives the protein CASSLVSGGYNEQFF.

The rearrangement links TRBV24-1 to TRBJ2-3; D may be TRBD1 (6 bases). V was cut by 3 bases and J by 3 bases, with 21 bases left in between. This CDR3 comprises 18 residues. In germline, CDR1 is KGHDR, CDR2 SFDVKD. CDR3 DNA: TGTGCCACCAGTGATCCGACGGGACATCGTAGGGGTACAGATACGCAGTATTTT. This gives the protein CATSDPTGHRRGTDTQYF.

The rearrangement uses TRBV29-1 and TRBJ2-7, with D perhaps TRBD2 (7 bases). From germline, CDR1 is SQVTM and CDR2 ANQGSEA. Trimming shortened V by 7 bases and J by 6 bases, and 13 bases separated the two germline ends. The CDR3 runs to 11 residues. The CDR3 coding sequence is TGCAGCGCTTTAGGGGGGGGCGAGCAGTACTTC. Translated: CSALGGGEQYF.

This sequence joins TRBV3-1 (or the pseudogene TRBV3-2) and TRBJ1-1; D remains unclear. The V gene lost 4 bases and the J gene lost 1 base, with 10 bases spanning the gap. From germline, CDR1 is LGHDT and CDR2 YNNKEL (reference sequence). The CDR3 contains 14 residues. In DNA form, the CDR3 reads TGTGCCAGCAGCCCTTTGGCGGCGAACACTGAAGCTTTCTTT. Amino acids: CASSPLAANTEAFF.

This chain uses TRBV5-1 with TRBJ1-3; possible D gene TRBD1, 6 bases. V was shortened by 3 bases and J by 4 bases, with 17 bases between the two germline ends. Germline CDR1 is SGHRS and CDR2 is YFSETQ. The CDR3 has 16 residues. This CDR3 reads CASSSQYRVAGNTIYF. The CDR3 DNA follows: TGCGCCAGCAGCTCGCAGTACAGGGTCGCCGGAAACACCATATATTTT.

The chain recombines TRBV29-1 with TRBJ1-3; no clear D. CDR1 is SQVTM and CDR2 is ANQGSEA in the germline V gene. V shed 1 base and J shed 0 bases, with 7 bases lying between them. The CDR3 length is 14 residues. The CDR3 sequence is CSVEGHSSGNTIYF. The DNA of the CDR3 is TGCAGCGTTGAAGGGCACAGCTCTGGAAACACCATATATTTT.

The chain has TRBV7-3 and TRBJ2-3; 9 bases agree with TRBD2. The CDR3 spans 16 residues. V shed 1 base and J 8 bases; nucleotides not matched to a gene: 10. In germline, CDR1 is SGHTA, CDR2 FQGTGA. As DNA, the CDR3 is TGTGCCAGCAGCTTAATTGGACTAGCGATGGGGGGTACGCAGTATTTT. It translates to CASSLIGLAMGGTQYF.

This sequence joins TRBV7-2 and TRBJ2-7; D gene uncertain. Germline CDR1 and CDR2: SGHTA and FQGNSA. CDR3 length: 15 amino acids. Trimming removed 5 bases at V and 6 bases at J, with 20 bases between. Written as DNA, the CDR3 is TGTGCCAGCAGCCCAAACATGGGCCAGATGGGCGAGCAGTACTTC. This translates into CASSPNMGQMGEQYF. Full variable domain (outside the CDR3, taken from reference TRBV7-2 and TRBJ2-7): GAGVSQSPSNKVTEKGKDVELRCDPISGHTALYWYRQSLGQGLEFLIYFQGNSAPDKSGLPSDRFSAERTGGSVSTLTIQRTQQEDSAVYLCASSPNMGQMGEQYFGPGTRLTVT.

V usage is TRBV2 and J usage is TRBJ1-2; 9 nucleotides match TRBD1. The length of the CDR3 is 13 residues. With 8 bases clipped from V and 5 bases from J, the junction kept 6 bases outside the gene matches. CDR1 and CDR2 from the germline V gene are SNHLY and FYNNEI. The CDR3 region is CASSRQGDYGYTF. Here the CDR3 DNA reads TGTGCCAGCTCGAGACAGGGGGATTATGGCTACACCTTC. Variable domain in full (rest from reference TRBV2 and TRBJ1-2): EPEVTQTPSHQVTQMGQEVILRCVPISNHLYFYWYRQILGQKVEFLVSFYNNEISEKSEIFDDQFSVERPDGSNFTLKIRSTKLEDSAMYFCASSRQGDYGYTFGSGTRLTVV.

The chain employs TRBV6-5 and TRBJ1-1, with D tentatively TRBD1 (6 bases). Germline V gene sequence: CDR1 MNHEY, CDR2 SVGAGI. The CDR3 extends over 15 amino acids. With 2 bases removed from V and 1 base from J, the gap between germline ends came to 11 bases. The CDR3 region is CASSYGGRSNTEAFF. The DNA for the CDR3 is TGTGCCAGCAGTTACGGGGGCAGATCGAACACTGAAGCTTTCTTT.

The chain employs TRBV7-8 and TRBJ2-3; D is possibly TRBD2 (5 bases). The CDR3 spans 13 residues. The V gene lost 5 bases and the J gene lost 2 bases, with 8 bases spanning the gap. In germline, CDR1 is SGHVS, CDR2 FQNEAQ. The CDR3, as DNA: TGTGCCAGCAGCCCGACTACCACAGATACGCAGTATTTT. Translation gives CASSPTTTDTQYF. Drawing the rest from reference TRBV7-8 and TRBJ2-3, the complete variable domain is GAGVSQSPRYKVAKRGQDVALRCDPISGHVSLFWYQQALGQGPEFLTYFQNEAQLDKSGLPSDRFFAERPEGSVSTLKIQRTQQEDSAVYLCASSPTTTDTQYFGPGTRLTVL.

This chain links TRBV7-9 with TRBJ2-5; no firm D call. Germline V gene sequence: CDR1 SEHNR, CDR2 FQNEAQ (reference sequence). V dropped 5 bases and J dropped 5 bases, with 6 bases sitting between them. The CDR3 runs to 11 residues. Here the CDR3 DNA reads TGTGCCAGCAGCCCAGATGAGACCCAGTACTTC. Translated, it gives CASSPDETQYF.

V and J are TRBV2 and TRBJ1-6, with D hard to call. The length of the CDR3 is 16 residues. V was clipped by 4 bases and J by 0 bases, with 10 bases between them. From germline, CDR1 is SNHLY and CDR2 FYNNEI. As DNA, the CDR3 is TGTGCCAGCAGTGTTACGAGGAGCTCCTATAATTCACCCCTCCACTTT. It yields the protein CASSVTRSSYNSPLHF. Complete variable domain (other parts from reference TRBV2 and TRBJ1-6): EPEVTQTPSHQVTQMGQEVILRCVPISNHLYFYWYRQILGQKVEFLVSFYNNEISEKSEIFDDQFSVERPDGSNFTLKIRSTKLEDSAMYFCASSVTRSSYNSPLHFGNGTRLTVT.

This clone appeared a few times. The gene calls are TRBV30 and TRBJ2-7, with TRBD1 matching over 8 bases. The CDR3 spans 13 residues. CDR1 is GTSNPN, CDR2 SVGIG, per germline (reference sequence). With 4 bases clipped from V and 3 bases from J, the junction kept 5 bases outside the gene matches. The CDR3 is CAWNRDRFYEQYF. CDR3 nucleotide sequence: TGTGCCTGGAACCGGGACAGGTTCTACGAGCAGTACTTC.

The chain couples TRBV7-9 to TRBJ1-1; possible D gene TRBD1, 6 bases. Looked up from germline, CDR1 is SEHNR and CDR2 is FQNEAQ (reference sequence). V was pared by 5 bases and J by 2 bases, with 18 bases between. The CDR3 covers 16 residues. DNA for the CDR3: TGTGCCAGCAGCCGCCCCGGGGGAGGGGGAAACACTGAAGCTTTCTTT. Its protein product is CASSRPGGGGNTEAFF.

This chain joins TRBV15 and TRBJ1-5, with TRBD1 matching 7 bases. CDR1 LNHNV and CDR2 YYDKDF come from the germline V gene (reference sequence). The CDR3 has 16 residues. Losses at the gene ends were 0 bases for V and 2 bases for J; bases not matched to a gene: 4. CDR3: CATSRDLTGGNQPQHF. DNA of the CDR3: TGTGCCACCAGCAGAGATCTTACAGGGGGCAATCAGCCCCAGCATTTT.

The V gene is TRBV6-5, the J gene TRBJ1-1, with 9 bases matching TRBD1. The germline gives CDR1 MNHEY, CDR2 SVGAGI. CDR3 size: 12 residues. The V gene end was trimmed by 8 bases and the J gene end by 5 bases; junction bases not matched to a gene: 3. The CDR3: CASGQGWTEAFF. DNA of the CDR3: TGTGCCAGCGGACAGGGGTGGACTGAAGCTTTCTTT.

This sequence joins TRBV7-3 and TRBJ2-1, with D tentatively TRBD1 (6 bases). Trimming took off 2 bases at V and 12 bases at J, with 14 bases between the two ends. CDR3 length equals 13 residues. Germline CDR1 and CDR2: SGHTA and FQGTGA. CDR3 in amino acids: CASSLHRTARQFF. The CDR3 nucleotides read TGTGCCAGCAGCTTACATCGGACAGCAAGGCAGTTCTTC.

The rearrangement joins TRBV7-7 to TRBJ2-1; D is uncertain. V shed 1 base and J shed 9 bases, with 10 bases lying between them. There are 13 residues in the CDR3. Germline CDR1 and CDR2: SSHAT and FNYEAQ (reference sequence). The CDR3 region has the DNA TGTGCCAGCAGCTTAGATCAGGTTACTGAGCAGTTCTTC. Protein product: CASSLDQVTEQFF.